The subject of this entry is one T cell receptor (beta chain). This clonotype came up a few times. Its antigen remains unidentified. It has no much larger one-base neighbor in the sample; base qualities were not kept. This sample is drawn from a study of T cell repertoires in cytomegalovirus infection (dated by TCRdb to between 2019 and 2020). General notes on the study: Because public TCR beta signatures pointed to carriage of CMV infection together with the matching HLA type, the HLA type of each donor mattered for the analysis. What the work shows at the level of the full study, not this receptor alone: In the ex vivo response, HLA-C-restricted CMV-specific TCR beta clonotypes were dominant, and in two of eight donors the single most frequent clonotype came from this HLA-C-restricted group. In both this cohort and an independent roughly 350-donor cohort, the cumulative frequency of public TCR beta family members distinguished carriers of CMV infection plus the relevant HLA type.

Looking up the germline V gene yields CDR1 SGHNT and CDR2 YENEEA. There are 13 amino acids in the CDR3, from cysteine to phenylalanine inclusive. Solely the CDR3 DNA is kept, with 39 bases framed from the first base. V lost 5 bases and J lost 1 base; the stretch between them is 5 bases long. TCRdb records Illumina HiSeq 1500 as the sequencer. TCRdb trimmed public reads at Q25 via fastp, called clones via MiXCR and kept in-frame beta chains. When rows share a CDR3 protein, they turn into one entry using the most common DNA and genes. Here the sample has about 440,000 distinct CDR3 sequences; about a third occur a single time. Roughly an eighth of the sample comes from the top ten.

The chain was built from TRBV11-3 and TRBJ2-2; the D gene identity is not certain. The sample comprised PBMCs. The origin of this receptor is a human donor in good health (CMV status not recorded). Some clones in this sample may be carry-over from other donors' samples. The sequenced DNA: TGTGCCAGCAGCCCGAGGAACACCGGGGAGCTGTTTTTT. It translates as CASSPRNTGELFF.